One T cell receptor (beta chain) is described in this entry. This record belongs to a study of CD4+ T cells in melanoma. Using immunoSEQ multiplex PCR, the repertoire was profiled, and TCRdb retains in-frame clones only, with some absent. The table has roughly 150,000 clones, roughly 91% seen once. V dropped 7 bases and J dropped 4 bases, with 8 bases sitting between them. The CDR3 runs 12 residues. Germline CDR1 SGHKS, CDR2 YYEKEE (reference sequence). The source of this sequence is a human donor with melanoma. V usage is TRBV5-5 and J usage is TRBJ1-4; no firm D call. CDR3 sequence: CASSRLNEKLFF. The CDR3 DNA reads as TGTGCCAGCTCGAGGCTTAATGAAAAACTGTTTTTT.